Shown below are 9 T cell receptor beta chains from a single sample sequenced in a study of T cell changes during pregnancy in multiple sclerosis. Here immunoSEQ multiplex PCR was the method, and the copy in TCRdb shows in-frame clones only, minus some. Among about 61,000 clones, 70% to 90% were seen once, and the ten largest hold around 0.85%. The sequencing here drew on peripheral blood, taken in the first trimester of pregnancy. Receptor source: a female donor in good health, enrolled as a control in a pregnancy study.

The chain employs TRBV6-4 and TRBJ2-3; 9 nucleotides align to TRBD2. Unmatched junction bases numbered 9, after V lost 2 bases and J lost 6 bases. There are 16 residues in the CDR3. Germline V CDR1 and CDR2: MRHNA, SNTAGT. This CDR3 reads CASSDHPSGAGDTQYF. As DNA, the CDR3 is TGTGCCAGCAGTGACCATCCTAGCGGGGCCGGGGATACGCAGTATTTT.

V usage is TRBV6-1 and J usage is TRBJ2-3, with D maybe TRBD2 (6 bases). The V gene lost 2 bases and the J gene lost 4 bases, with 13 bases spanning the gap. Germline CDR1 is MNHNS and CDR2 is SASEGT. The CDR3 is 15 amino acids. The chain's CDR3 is CASSERISGSDTQYF. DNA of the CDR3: TGTGCCAGCAGTGAAAGGATTAGCGGCTCAGATACGCAGTATTTT.

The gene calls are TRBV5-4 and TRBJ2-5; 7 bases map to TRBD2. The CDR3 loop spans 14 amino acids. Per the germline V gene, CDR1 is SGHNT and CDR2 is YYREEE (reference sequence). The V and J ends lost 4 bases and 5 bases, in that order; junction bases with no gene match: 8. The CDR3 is CASSGETSLETQYF. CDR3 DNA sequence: TGTGCCAGCAGCGGGGAGACTAGCCTGGAGACCCAGTACTTC.

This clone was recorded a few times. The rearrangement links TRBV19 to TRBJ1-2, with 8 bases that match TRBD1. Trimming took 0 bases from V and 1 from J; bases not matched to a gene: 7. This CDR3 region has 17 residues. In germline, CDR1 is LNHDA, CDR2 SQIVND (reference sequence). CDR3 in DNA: TGTGCCAGTAGTATAGAACGTCGGACAGGGATTAACTATGGCTACACCTTC. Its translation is CASSIERRTGINYGYTF.

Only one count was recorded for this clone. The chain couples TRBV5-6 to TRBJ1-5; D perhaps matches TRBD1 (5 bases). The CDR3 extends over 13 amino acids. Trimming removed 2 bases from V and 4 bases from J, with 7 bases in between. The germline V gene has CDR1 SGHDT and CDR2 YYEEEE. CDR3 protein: CASSFQGNQPQHF. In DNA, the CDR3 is TGTGCCAGCAGCTTCCAGGGTAATCAGCCCCAGCATTTT. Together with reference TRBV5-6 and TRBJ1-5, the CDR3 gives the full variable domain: DAGVTQSPTHLIKTRGQQVTLRCSPKSGHDTVSWYQQALGQGPQFIFQYYEEEERQRGNFPDRFSGHQFPNYSSELNVNALLLGDSALYLCASSFQGNQPQHFGDGTRLSIL.

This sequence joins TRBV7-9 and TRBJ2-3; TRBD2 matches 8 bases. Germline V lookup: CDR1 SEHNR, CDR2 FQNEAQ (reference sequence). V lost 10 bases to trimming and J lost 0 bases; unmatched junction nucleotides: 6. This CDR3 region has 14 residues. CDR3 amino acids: CATSTSVSTDTQYF. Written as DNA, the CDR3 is TGTGCCACCTCGACTAGCGTTAGCACAGATACGCAGTATTTT.

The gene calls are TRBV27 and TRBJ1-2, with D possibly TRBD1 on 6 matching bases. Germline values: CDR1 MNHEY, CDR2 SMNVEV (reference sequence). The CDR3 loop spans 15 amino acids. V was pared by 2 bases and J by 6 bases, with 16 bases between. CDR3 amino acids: CASSLGARGVDGYTF. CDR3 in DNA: TGTGCCAGCAGTTTAGGAGCCAGGGGTGTGGATGGCTACACCTTC.

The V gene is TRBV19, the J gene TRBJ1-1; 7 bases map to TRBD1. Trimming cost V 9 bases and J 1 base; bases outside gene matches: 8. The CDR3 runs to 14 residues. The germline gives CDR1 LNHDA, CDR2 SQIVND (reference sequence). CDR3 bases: TGTGCCAGCGCAACAGGGGTGACGAACACTGAAGCTTTCTTT. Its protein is CASATGVTNTEAFF.

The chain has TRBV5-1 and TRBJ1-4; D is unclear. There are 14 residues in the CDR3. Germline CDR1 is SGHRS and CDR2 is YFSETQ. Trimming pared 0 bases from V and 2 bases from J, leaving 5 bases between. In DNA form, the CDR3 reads TGCGCCAGCAGCTTGGGTTCGACTAATGAAAAACTGTTTTTT. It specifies CASSLGSTNEKLFF.